This TCR beta chain was documented in a study of T cells after yellow fever vaccination. Study information: Each low-cell-number fraction was prepared by means of SMART-Seq v4 Ultra Low Input. Study-wide results and caveats: It was a weaker secondary response, yet one that peaked faster, at day 5 versus 15. Detected again after the booster were most primary-vaccination clones, at approximately 96% CD4 and nearly 90% CD8.

A universal primer site and UMIs were added as TCR cDNA was made by 5'RACE template switching. Each CDR3 protein gets one entry after TCRdb re-called the 5' RACE reads with MiXCR. Of some 240,000 distinct CDR3 sequences listed, 3% to 4% are singletons. The CDR3 contains 15 residues. V was clipped by 6 bases and J by 3 bases; unmatched bases: 11. The germline gives CDR1 KGHSH, CDR2 LQKENI. Many counts were recorded for this clonotype. Its specificity is unknown. V and J are TRBV18 and TRBJ2-7; the match to TRBD1 covers 7 bases. This receptor was taken from a man between 18 and 35 years old who received the YFV17D yellow fever vaccine. Sequences were derived from CD4+ T cells sorted from PBMCs, sampled 10 days after the yellow fever booster vaccination. The CDR3 DNA is TGTGCCAGCTCTCCCATGACAGGGCCGGACTACGAGCAGTACTTC. Its translation is CASSPMTGPDYEQYF.